These 11 T cell receptor beta chains came from one sample sequenced in a study of blood T cell repertoires in COVID-19. Method: immunoSEQ multiplex PCR; TCRdb's copy keeps in-frame clones and lacks some. Among more than 300,000 clones listed, roughly nine tenths were seen once. Sequencing was done on a sample of PBMCs or T cells enriched from blood (not recorded which). These TCRs come from a woman aged 25 to 39 who had recovered from COVID-19.

The CDR3 reads CASSSLGGGFTGELFF. In nucleotides, the CDR3 is TGTGCCAGCAGTTCCCTTGGCGGGGGGTTCACCGGGGAGCTGTTTTTT. The V call is TRBV6-5, the J call TRBJ2-2, with TRBD2 identical over 8 bases. The germline V gene has CDR1 MNHEY and CDR2 SVGAGI. The CDR3 extends over 16 amino acids. J was trimmed by 4 bases and V by 4 bases; bases with no gene match: 8.

V is TRBV9 and J is TRBJ2-1, with D possibly TRBD1 on 6 matching bases. Germline assignment: CDR1 SGDLS and CDR2 YYNGEE. Trimming cost V 4 bases and J 6 bases, with 14 bases left between them. The CDR3 runs to 14 residues. The CDR3 sequence is CASSYRTESNEQFF. Written as DNA, the CDR3 is TGTGCCAGCAGCTACCGGACAGAGTCCAATGAGCAGTTCTTC.

The rearrangement links TRBV19 to TRBJ2-1, with 7 bases aligning to TRBD2. The ends lost 4 bases at V and 6 bases at J; junction bases unmatched: 12. Germline loops: CDR1 LNHDA, CDR2 SQIVND (reference sequence). The CDR3 length is 16 residues. The CDR3 nucleotides read TGTGCCAGTAGTACCTCGGGCCGGGGGGATCCCAATGAGCAGTTCTTC. Its protein product is CASSTSGRGDPNEQFF.

This clone has just one count. The chain is built from TRBV2 and TRBJ1-5; D perhaps matches TRBD1 (6 bases). From germline, CDR1 is SNHLY and CDR2 FYNNEI. The CDR3 consists of 14 residues. The ends were cut back, 6 bases at V and 6 bases at J, with 15 bases in the middle. The CDR3 nucleotides are TGTGCCAGCAGCCCGGGGCAGGGGATTCAGCCCCAGCATTTT. Amino acid sequence: CASSPGQGIQPQHF.

The V and J genes are TRBV19 and TRBJ1-2; 8 bases map to TRBD1. V was clipped by 3 bases and J by 6 bases; unmatched bases: 6. Germline V gene sequence: CDR1 LNHDA, CDR2 SQIVND (reference sequence). The CDR3 length is 14 residues. The CDR3 protein is CASSMPAGGNGYTF. The CDR3 DNA follows: TGTGCCAGTAGTATGCCGGCAGGGGGCAATGGCTACACCTTC.

The chain is built from TRBV4-1 and TRBJ1-4, with no clear D. The CDR3 contains 12 residues. Germline-derived CDR1 and CDR2 are MGHRA and YSYEKL. V lost 4 bases and J lost 5, with 5 bases in between. The CDR3 nucleotides read TGCGCCAGCAGCCCGCAGAATGAAAAACTGTTTTTT. Translation: CASSPQNEKLFF.

The chain employs TRBV2 and TRBJ1-2; D remains unclear. The CDR3 covers 13 residues. Trimming pared 7 bases from V and 0 bases from J, leaving 9 bases between. The germline gives CDR1 SNHLY, CDR2 FYNNEI. This CDR3 reads CASTTLSNYGYTF. The CDR3 DNA is TGTGCCAGCACCACTTTGTCTAACTATGGCTACACCTTC.

The V call is TRBV5-1, the J call TRBJ1-1; D might be TRBD1 (5 bases). V gave up 0 bases and J gave up 2 bases, with 8 bases separating them. There are 14 residues in the CDR3. Germline V lookup: CDR1 SGHRS, CDR2 YFSETQ. CDR3 sequence: CASSLGGGNTEAFF. In DNA, the CDR3 is TGCGCCAGCAGCTTGGGGGGCGGAAACACTGAAGCTTTCTTT.

CDR3 region: CASSRKDTQYF. CDR3 sequence (DNA): TGTGCCAGCAGCCGTAAAGATACGCAGTATTTT. V is TRBV3-1 (or the pseudogene TRBV3-2) and J is TRBJ2-3; D is unresolved. The CDR3 consists of 11 residues. Germline assignment: CDR1 LGHDT and CDR2 YNNKEL (reference sequence). V lost 4 bases, J lost 5 bases, and 4 bases lay in between.

CDR3 sequence (DNA): TGTGCCAGTAGCCGAGTGCCGGGATACAATCAGCCCCAGCATTTT. It translates to CASSRVPGYNQPQHF. The chain recombines TRBV19 with TRBJ1-5; D is undetermined. Trimming cost V 6 bases and J 3 bases, with 15 bases left between them. From germline, CDR1 is LNHDA and CDR2 SQIVND (reference sequence). The CDR3 contains 15 residues.

This clone was detected once. The rearrangement joins TRBV6-5 to TRBJ1-2; TRBD1 agrees at 8 bases. The V gene's germline CDR1 is MNHEY and CDR2 SVGAGI. CDR3 length: 13 residues. The V and J ends lost 6 bases and 8 bases, in that order; junction bases with no gene match: 8. CDR3: CASSGGQGEGYTF. CDR3 DNA: TGTGCCAGCAGCGGCGGACAGGGTGAAGGCTACACCTTC.